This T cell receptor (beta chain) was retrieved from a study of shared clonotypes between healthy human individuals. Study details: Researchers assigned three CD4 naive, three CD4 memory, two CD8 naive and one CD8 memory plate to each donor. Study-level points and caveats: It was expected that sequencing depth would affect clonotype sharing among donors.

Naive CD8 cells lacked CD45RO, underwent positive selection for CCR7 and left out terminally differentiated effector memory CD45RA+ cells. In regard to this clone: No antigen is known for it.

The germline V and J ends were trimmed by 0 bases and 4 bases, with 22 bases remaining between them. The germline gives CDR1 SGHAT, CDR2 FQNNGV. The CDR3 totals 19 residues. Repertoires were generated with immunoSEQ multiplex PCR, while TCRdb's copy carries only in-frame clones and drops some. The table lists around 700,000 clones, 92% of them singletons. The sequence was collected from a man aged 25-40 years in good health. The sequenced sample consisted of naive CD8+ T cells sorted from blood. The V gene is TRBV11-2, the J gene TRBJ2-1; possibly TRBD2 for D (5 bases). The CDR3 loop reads CASSLDRLPTNPKYNEQFF. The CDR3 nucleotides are TGTGCCAGCAGCTTAGACAGGCTTCCGACTAACCCGAAATACAATGAGCAGTTCTTC.